Listed here is a single TCR beta chain. The data belong to a study of blood T cells in healthy people across ages. In each sample, at least 7 million PBMCs were isolated. V was clipped by 7 bases and J by 5 bases, with 17 bases between them. The CDR3 contains 14 residues. CDR1 and CDR2 (germline): MNHEY, SVGEGT. It was with a sample-barcoded 5' primer and a J-beta primer mix that a second PCR of about 6 to 12 cycles was run. Researchers report that a template-switch adaptor with 12 random nucleotides tagged each cDNA molecule. MiXCR, run by TCRdb on the 5' RACE reads, gives a single entry per CDR3 protein. The sample has around 620,000 distinct CDR3 sequences; roughly a quarter are singletons.

V gene TRBV6-2 or TRBV6-3 combines with J gene TRBJ2-5; D remains ambiguous. This TCR was recovered from a woman aged 70-85 years in good health. Sequenced: blood. The CDR3, as DNA: TGTGCCAGCATAGCAGGAAATATGGGGGAGACCCAGTACTTC. Protein sequence: CASIAGNMGETQYF.